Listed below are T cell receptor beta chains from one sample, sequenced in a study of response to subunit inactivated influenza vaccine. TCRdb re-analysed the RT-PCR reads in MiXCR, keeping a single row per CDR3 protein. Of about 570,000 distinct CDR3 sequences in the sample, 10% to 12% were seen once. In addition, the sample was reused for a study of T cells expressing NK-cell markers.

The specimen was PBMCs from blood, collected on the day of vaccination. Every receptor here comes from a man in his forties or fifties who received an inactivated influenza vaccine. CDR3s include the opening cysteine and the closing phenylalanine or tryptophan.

CDR3aa: CASSIRGRLTGELFF
v_gene: TRBV12-3/TRBV12-4
j_gene: TRBJ2-2

CDR3aa: CASSPHKDLYGYTF
v_gene: TRBV7-2
j_gene: TRBJ1-2

CDR3aa: CASSLRDPGTGNEQFF
v_gene: TRBV12-3/TRBV12-4
j_gene: TRBJ2-1

CDR3aa: CASSPSAGGGNEKLFF
v_gene: TRBV12-3/TRBV12-4
j_gene: TRBJ1-4

CDR3aa: CASTLKSGAGELFF
v_gene: TRBV12-3/TRBV12-4
j_gene: TRBJ2-2

CDR3aa: CSARTRSTDTQYF
v_gene: TRBV20-1
j_gene: TRBJ2-3

CDR3aa: CASSHTGQGNNEQYF
v_gene: TRBV3-1
j_gene: TRBJ2-7

CDR3aa: CASRKRTGGADTQYF
v_gene: TRBV12-3/TRBV12-4
j_gene: TRBJ2-3

CDR3aa: CASSPGTASNTGELFF
v_gene: TRBV28
j_gene: TRBJ2-2

CDR3aa: CASSLRPGYALLYNEQFF
v_gene: TRBV5-5
j_gene: TRBJ2-1

CDR3aa: CASSLAGRAQDGYTF
v_gene: TRBV5-1
j_gene: TRBJ1-2

CDR3aa: CASSPGAVANTEAFF
v_gene: TRBV18
j_gene: TRBJ1-1

CDR3aa: CASSSPRGGRTDTQYF
v_gene: TRBV7-2
j_gene: TRBJ2-3

CDR3aa: CASSRDRGGRTEAFF
v_gene: TRBV4-1
j_gene: TRBJ1-1

CDR3aa: CASSRETGASLTYEQYF
v_gene: TRBV5-1
j_gene: TRBJ2-7

CDR3aa: CATSSDFRTYNSYNEQFF
v_gene: TRBV15
j_gene: TRBJ2-1

CDR3aa: CASSPGTGQETQYF
v_gene: TRBV5-1
j_gene: TRBJ2-5

CDR3aa: CASSLQQGPRSEAFF
v_gene: TRBV5-1
j_gene: TRBJ1-1

CDR3aa: CASRLLAGGSGANVLTF
v_gene: TRBV3-1
j_gene: TRBJ2-6